Here is one T cell receptor (beta chain) with its context. The antigen remains undetermined. This entry comes from a study of cytomegalovirus exposure and HLA in healthy donors. The study's findings and limits: Later work associated fewer than 20,000 TCR beta sequences with HLA alleles at 0.05 false discovery rate. Most of the TCR beta V segments (in an earlier analysis) were productive either about 87% or about 30% of the time.

With 60 Vbeta and 13 Jbeta primers, the PCR was carried out. The data were produced by immunoSEQ multiplex PCR, yet TCRdb's version contains in-frame clones alone and is incomplete. The profile shows roughly 100,000 clones, 75% to 85% of them singletons. This CDR3 is built from 14 residues. CDR1 SEHNR and CDR2 FQNEAQ come from the germline V gene (reference sequence). The V and J ends lost 5 bases and 0 bases, in that order; junction bases with no gene match: 1. The TCR originated in a young man in good health and CMV-seronegative. The sample was PBMCs. The chain has TRBV7-9 and TRBJ1-1; 9 bases agree with TRBD1. The CDR3 loop is CASSRQGVNTEAFF. The CDR3 DNA reads TGTGCCAGCAGCCGACAGGGGGTGAACACTGAAGCTTTCTTT.